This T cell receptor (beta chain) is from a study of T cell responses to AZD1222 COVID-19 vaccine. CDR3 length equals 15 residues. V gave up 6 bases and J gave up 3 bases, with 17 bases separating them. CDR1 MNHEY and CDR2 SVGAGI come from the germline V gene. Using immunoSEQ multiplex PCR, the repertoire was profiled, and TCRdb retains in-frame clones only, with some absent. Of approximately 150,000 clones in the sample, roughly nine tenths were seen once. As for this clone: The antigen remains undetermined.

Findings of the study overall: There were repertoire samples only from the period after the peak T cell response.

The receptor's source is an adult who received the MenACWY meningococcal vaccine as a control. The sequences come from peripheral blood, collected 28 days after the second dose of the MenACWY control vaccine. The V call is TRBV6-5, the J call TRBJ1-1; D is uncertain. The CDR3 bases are TGTGCCAGCAGACCACAGAAGAATGGGGACACTGAAGCTTTCTTT. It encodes CASRPQKNGDTEAFF.